This passage covers 32 T cell receptor beta chains from one sample sequenced in a study of T cell clusters in autoimmune cytopenias. TRB was amplified from about 270 ng of peripheral blood genomic DNA per sample. Multiplex touch-down PCR amplified TRB using TRB-A and TRB-B pools in one tube. Following a re-call of the multiplex PCR reads, TCRdb has one entry per CDR3 protein and lacks DNA. Seen in this sample are 2,500 to 3,000 distinct CDR3 sequences; the ten most common clones hold about a tenth. Sequenced material: peripheral blood. These receptors were taken from a human donor with an autoimmune cytopenia or autoimmune hepatitis (not recorded which).

This clonotype shows up as medium-sized by frequency. The chain carries TRBV6-5 and TRBJ1-6; without DNA, the TCRdb call of TRBD1 cannot be checked. Germline values: CDR1 MNHEY, CDR2 SVGAGI. The length of the CDR3 is 16 residues. CDR3: CASSYSGTGVNSPLHF.

The chain recombines TRBV7-5 with TRBJ2-7; TCRdb reports TRBD2, a call that lacks DNA to check it against. TRBV7-5 is tagged as a pseudogene. The CDR3 covers 14 residues. Here the CDR3 reads CVRSPSFVGYEQYF.

This clonotype is identified as medium-sized (0.01 to 0.1%) from frequency. The chain couples TRBV6-2 or TRBV6-3 to TRBJ1-4; there is no DNA to check the TCRdb D call of TRBD1. The CDR3 consists of 15 residues. From germline, CDR1 is MNHEY and CDR2 SVGEGT. The CDR3 protein is CASSLWWDRNEKLFF.

Frequency places this clonotype as medium-sized. The chain combines TRBV19 with TRBJ1-5. The CDR3 extends over 15 amino acids. Looked up from germline, CDR1 is LNHDA and CDR2 is SQIVND (reference sequence). CDR3 amino acids: CASSIGADGNQPQHF. The full variable domain, in which reference TRBV19 and TRBJ1-5 provide the parts outside the CDR3, is DGGITQSPKYLFRKEGQNVTLSCEQNLNHDAMYWYRQDPGQGLRLIYYSQIVNDFQKGDIAEGYSVSREKKESFPLTVTSAQKNPTAFYLCASSIGADGNQPQHFGDGTRLSIL.

Frequency places this clonotype as medium-sized. The V call is TRBV19, the J call TRBJ2-7; checking the TCRdb D call of TRBD1 is not possible without DNA. The germline CDR1 and CDR2 sequences are LNHDA and SQIVND (reference sequence). There are 13 residues in the CDR3. The CDR3 sequence is CASSISSGGEQYF.

This clonotype is classed as medium-sized (0.01 to 0.1%) by frequency. The gene calls are TRBV19 and TRBJ2-3; TCRdb indicates TRBD1, and absent DNA this call remains unverified. This CDR3 has 16 amino acids. Germline CDR1 reads LNHDA; CDR2 reads SQIVND (reference sequence). The chain's CDR3 is CASSIDPRYRTDTQYF.

This clonotype counts as medium-sized (0.01 to 0.1%) by frequency. This CDR3 is CATSRDGGGTYEQYF. The chain joins TRBV15 to TRBJ2-7; the TRBD2 assignment by TCRdb is unverifiable without DNA. The CDR3 has 15 amino acids. Germline V gene lookup returns CDR1 LNHNV and CDR2 YYDKDF (reference sequence). Looking up the rest from reference TRBV15 and TRBJ2-7 gives the full variable domain: DAMVIQNPRYQVTQFGKPVTLSCSQTLNHNVMYWYQQKSSQAPKLLFHYYDKDFNNEADTPDNFQSRRPNTSFCFLDIRSPGLGDTAMYLCATSRDGGGTYEQYFGPGTRLTVT.

This clonotype is medium-sized by frequency. V gene TRBV6-6 combines with J gene TRBJ1-6. The CDR3 runs to 15 residues. Germline-derived CDR1 and CDR2 are MNHNY and SVGAGI (reference sequence). The CDR3 here is CASMPGRGQNSPLHF.

According to its frequency, this clonotype is medium-sized. The chain carries TRBV24-1 and TRBJ1-2. This CDR3 spans 11 amino acids. Germline lookup yields CDR1 KGHDR and CDR2 SFDVKD. The chain's CDR3 is CATSDLGGYTF.

This clonotype is labeled medium-sized (0.01 to 0.1%) based on frequency. J is TRBJ2-1 and V is TRBV6-4; no DNA is available, so the TRBD2 call from TCRdb remains unchecked. This CDR3 has 15 residues. CDR1 and CDR2 from the germline V gene are MRHNA and SNTAGT. CDR3 sequence: CASSEIIAGLDEQFF.

V gene TRBV5-1 combines with J gene TRBJ2-5; TCRdb indicates TRBD1, and absent DNA this call remains unverified. The CDR3 runs 14 residues. Germline V lookup: CDR1 SGHRS, CDR2 YFSETQ. The CDR3 region is CASSGGDRGETQYF. The full variable domain, with the rest looked up from reference TRBV5-1 and TRBJ2-5, is KAGVTQTPRYLIKTRGQQVTLSCSPISGHRSVSWYQQTPGQGLQFLFEYFSETQRNKGNFPGRFSGRQFSNSRSEMNVSTLELGDSALYLCASSGGDRGETQYFGPGTRLLVL.

This clonotype is medium-sized (0.01 to 0.1%) by frequency. This chain links TRBV7-2 with TRBJ2-5. The CDR3 extends over 12 amino acids. Germline values: CDR1 SGHTA, CDR2 FQGNSA. CDR3 in amino acids: CASSLGRETQYF.

This clonotype registers medium-sized by frequency. This chain uses TRBV24-1 with TRBJ2-3; TCRdb lists TRBD2, though no DNA is available to test this call. CDR3 length: 17 amino acids. CDR1 and CDR2 from the germline V gene are KGHDR and SFDVKD. The CDR3 protein is CATSDLFSGVGHDTQYF.

This rearrangement joins TRBV21-1 to TRBJ1-2. TRBV21-1 is labeled a pseudogene. The CDR3 runs 12 residues. The CDR3 reads CASSNKNYGYTF.

This clonotype registers medium-sized (0.01 to 0.1%) by frequency. The gene calls are TRBV30 and TRBJ2-7; TCRdb returns TRBD1, unconfirmable since there is no DNA. This CDR3 has 16 amino acids. Germline V lookup: CDR1 GTSNPN, CDR2 SVGIG (reference sequence). CDR3 sequence: CAWSATYTGGAYEQYF.

This clonotype is identified as medium-sized from frequency. The chain uses TRBV6-1 and TRBJ2-7. The germline V gene encodes CDR1 MNHNS and CDR2 SASEGT. CDR3 length equals 15 residues. The CDR3 sequence is CASSEEGSSSYEQYF.

This clonotype counts as medium-sized by frequency. This chain links TRBV7-2 with TRBJ2-3; TCRdb designates TRBD2, a call that cannot be tested without DNA. The germline V gene has CDR1 SGHTA and CDR2 FQGNSA. The CDR3 is 12 residues long. The CDR3 loop reads CASSPSVDTQYF.

This clonotype is called medium-sized based on its frequency. The chain uses TRBV27 and TRBJ2-1; the TCRdb D gene call, TRBD1, has no DNA to confirm it. This CDR3 region has 13 residues. CDR1 and CDR2 (germline): MNHEY, SMNVEV (reference sequence). CDR3 residues: CASHNRGYNEQFF.

The gene calls are TRBV4-3 and TRBJ2-7. CDR3 length: 15 amino acids. Germline CDR1 reads LGHNA; CDR2 reads YSLEER. CDR3 in amino acids: CASSPTGRATYEQYF.

The chain uses TRBV4-3 and TRBJ1-1; TCRdb's D call, TRBD1, is unchecked because there is no DNA. CDR3 length equals 16 residues. Germline CDR1 reads LGHNA; CDR2 reads YSLEER. The CDR3 sequence: CASSQDWGQGFTEAFF.

This clonotype ranks as large (0.1 to 1%) in terms of frequency. The gene calls are TRBV30 and TRBJ2-3; no DNA is available, so the TRBD2 call from TCRdb remains unchecked. The CDR3 covers 14 residues. The germline gives CDR1 GTSNPN, CDR2 SVGIG (reference sequence). The CDR3 region is CAWSGLASTDTQYF. Full variable domain (missing parts from reference TRBV30 and TRBJ2-3): SQTIHQWPATLVQPVGSPLSLECTVEGTSNPNLYWYRQAAGRGLQLLFYSVGIGQISSEVPQNLSASRPQDRQFILSSKKLLLSDSGFYLCAWSGLASTDTQYFGPGTRLTVL.

The gene calls are TRBV4-2 and TRBJ2-3; TCRdb indicates TRBD2, and absent DNA this call remains unverified. Germline-derived CDR1 and CDR2 are LGHNA and YNFKEQ. The CDR3 loop spans 18 amino acids. The CDR3 is CASSQGTSGGRPRDTQYF.

The chain joins TRBV5-1 to TRBJ1-2; as DNA is missing, the TRBD1 call by TCRdb cannot be tested. There are 16 residues in the CDR3. Germline V CDR1 and CDR2: SGHRS, YFSETQ. The CDR3 loop is CASSLTGQGSVYGYTF. Filled out from reference TRBV5-1 and TRBJ1-2, the complete variable domain reads KAGVTQTPRYLIKTRGQQVTLSCSPISGHRSVSWYQQTPGQGLQFLFEYFSETQRNKGNFPGRFSGRQFSNSRSEMNVSTLELGDSALYLCASSLTGQGSVYGYTFGSGTRLTVV.

This clonotype counts as medium-sized by frequency. The chain uses TRBV6-5 and TRBJ2-2; the D gene TCRdb calls, TRBD1, cannot be checked with no DNA. Germline V lookup: CDR1 MNHEY, CDR2 SVGAGI. This CDR3 spans 14 amino acids. CDR3 in amino acids: CASSPKQGNGELFF.

According to its frequency, this clonotype is medium-sized. This sequence joins TRBV30 and TRBJ2-7; TCRdb proposes TRBD2, but this gene call is untestable without DNA. The CDR3 has 17 amino acids. Germline lookup yields CDR1 GTSNPN and CDR2 SVGIG (reference sequence). The CDR3 loop reads CAWRGGLDRTVFYEQYF.

The chain employs TRBV11-2 and TRBJ2-3; TCRdb proposes TRBD2, but this gene call is untestable without DNA. This CDR3 spans 17 amino acids. CDR1 and CDR2 (germline): SGHAT, FQNNGV. This CDR3 is CASSLGVAGALTDTQYF.

Measured by frequency, this clonotype is medium-sized. The chain employs TRBV6-1 and TRBJ2-3. The CDR3 is 12 amino acids. Germline V lookup: CDR1 MNHNS, CDR2 SASEGT. CDR3 in amino acids: CASSVAADTQYF.

Judged by frequency, this clonotype is medium-sized (0.01 to 0.1%). V usage is TRBV4-3 and J usage is TRBJ1-5; lacking DNA, the TRBD1 call made by TCRdb goes unchecked. The CDR3 runs 15 residues. Germline-derived CDR1 and CDR2 are LGHNA and YSLEER. CDR3 sequence reads: CASSQDGQGYQPQHF.

The J gene is TRBJ2-1, the V gene TRBV4-1. Germline CDR1 reads MGHRA; CDR2 reads YSYEKL. The CDR3 has 14 residues. The CDR3 region is CASSHAQWKDEQFF.

This clonotype counts as medium-sized by frequency. The chain uses TRBV20-1 and TRBJ1-1. Germline assignment: CDR1 DFQATT and CDR2 SNEGSKA (reference sequence). The CDR3 covers 14 residues. The CDR3 sequence: CSARDVKMNTEAFF.

The rearrangement uses TRBV20-1 and TRBJ2-3; the TRBD2 assignment by TCRdb is unverifiable without DNA. Germline CDR1 and CDR2: DFQATT and SNEGSKA (reference sequence). This CDR3 region has 17 residues. CDR3 region: CSASSGTSFYGTDTQYF.

Judged by frequency, this clonotype is medium-sized. The rearrangement uses TRBV30 and TRBJ1-2; lacking DNA, the TRBD1 call made by TCRdb goes unchecked. CDR1 GTSNPN and CDR2 SVGIG come from the germline V gene (reference sequence). The CDR3 runs to 16 residues. This CDR3 reads CAWSVPDLWANYGYTF.